The sequence of this T cell receptor (beta chain) was determined in a study of T-cell memory formation after mild COVID-19. This clonotype was observed a handful of times. TCRdb reanalysed the 5' RACE reads using MiXCR and keeps one entry per CDR3 protein. The sample includes some 150,000 distinct CDR3 sequences, 6% to 7% of them seen just once. CDR1 SQVTM and CDR2 ANQGSEA come from the germline V gene. The CDR3 consists of 13 residues. The ends were cut back, 4 bases at V and 2 bases at J, with 11 bases in the middle. The specimen sequenced was PBMCs or a T cell subset sorted from them (not recorded which). The chain employs TRBV29-1 and TRBJ1-2, with D unresolved. The sequence was collected from an adult woman who had mild COVID-19 (a few samples of this study predate the infection). Cell type and time point are not known. The CDR3 loop reads CSVVTVGNYGYTF. The CDR3 nucleotides read TGCAGCGTTGTGACGGTGGGGAACTATGGCTACACCTTC.